This T cell receptor beta chain was retrieved from a study of graft-versus-host responses after intestinal transplantation. Study information: Anti-thymocyte globulin served as induction for all recipients, who then took tacrolimus and steroids for about three years.

About this clone itself: Its specificity is not known.

Regarding the study as a whole: High graft-versus-host to host-versus-graft clonal ratios were seen in allografts of patients with graft-donor T cell macrochimerism. Investigators detected GvH clones in recipient marrow, with some emerging earlier in ileum or blood.

TCRdb's copy holds only in-frame clones and misses some; the assay was immunoSEQ multiplex PCR. The table has 100,000 or so clones, about nine tenths seen once; the top ten hold around 0.2%. This TCR came from a human donor who was the organ donor for an intestinal transplant. The sequences come from unstimulated CD4+ T cells sorted from spleen or lymph node cells, collected before transplant.

CDR3 in DNA: TGCGCCAGCAGCTCCTGGGACAGGGGAATGTACGAGCAGTACTTC. It translates to CASSSWDRGMYEQYF. J is TRBJ2-7 and V is TRBV5-1; 10 nucleotides align to TRBD1. Germline assignment: CDR1 SGHRS and CDR2 YFSETQ. The CDR3 consists of 15 residues. V lost 3 bases to trimming and J lost 4 bases; unmatched junction nucleotides: 7.